The rows below give T cell receptor beta chains drawn from one sample of a study of technical replicates of blood from a handful of donors. Here immunoSEQ multiplex PCR was the method, and the copy in TCRdb shows in-frame clones only, minus some. The sample yields about 73,000 clones, roughly 93% seen once. The specimen sequenced was T cells isolated from PBMCs. These TCRs come from a human donor in good health. Each CDR3 is given with its conserved first and last residue. A D gene is named only where the DNA matches it firmly. Size tells how often a clone was seen (once, few, many) or the class of an expanded clone, and some rows leave it out.

NA	TRBD2	TRBJ2-7	TRBV4-2	TGTGCCAGCAGCCAAGTCCAAGGGGACTATACTTCCTACGAGCAGTACTTC	CASSQVQGDYTSYEQYF
NA	NA	TRBJ1-1	TRBV7-9	TGTGCCAGCAGCTTAGAAGTGCAGATCGCTTTCTTT	CASSLEVQIAFF
NA	TRBD2	TRBJ2-1	TRBV4-2	TGTGCCAGCAGTCAAGATATCCCAACGGGGGGGCCTCATGAGCAGTTCTTC	CASSQDIPTGGPHEQFF
NA	NA	TRBJ1-4	TRBV27	TGTGCCAGCAGTAGCCGCGGGACAACTAATGAAAAACTGTTTTTT	CASSSRGTTNEKLFF
NA	NA	TRBJ2-3	TRBV6-5	TGTGCCAGCAGTTACTCGAGAACAGGCACAGATACGCAGTATTTT	CASSYSRTGTDTQYF
once	TRBD1	TRBJ2-7	TRBV6-1	TGTGCCAGCAGTGTAACAGGGGGTATCGTCTACGAGCAGTACTTC	CASSVTGGIVYEQYF
NA	NA	TRBJ2-7	TRBV5-1	TGCGCCAGCAGCAACAACTACGAGCAGTACTTC	CASSNNYEQYF
NA	NA	TRBJ2-2	TRBV7-7	TGTGCCAGCAGCTTAGGGCAGTTCACCGGGGAGCTGTTTTTT	CASSLGQFTGELFF
NA	NA	TRBJ2-7	TRBV29-1	TGCAGCGTTGAAATAGATTCCTACGAGCAGTACTTC	CSVEIDSYEQYF
once	TRBD1	TRBJ1-1	TRBV6-5	TGTGCCAGCAGTTTCGGACAGGGGGTTGAAGCTTTCTTT	CASSFGQGVEAFF
NA	NA	TRBJ2-7	TRBV7-8	TGTGCCAGCAGTCCCGGGTCCAGCTCCTACGAGCAGTACTTC	CASSPGSSSYEQYF
NA	NA	TRBJ2-7	TRBV6-1	TGTGCCAGCAGTGAACTATTCTACGAGCAGTACTTC	CASSELFYEQYF
NA	NA	TRBJ2-7	TRBV11-3	TGTGCCAGCAGCTCGACCGGGACTTCGAGCCCCTACGAGCAGTACTTC	CASSSTGTSSPYEQYF
once	TRBD1	TRBJ1-1	TRBV19	TGTGCCAGTAGTCCCGGGACAGGGGGCTTCGCTGAAGCTTTCTTT	CASSPGTGGFAEAFF
NA	NA	TRBJ1-5	TRBV5-1	TGCGCCAGCAGCTTGGACAGGGCGGACTATCAGCCCCAGCATTTT	CASSLDRADYQPQHF
NA	TRBD1	TRBJ1-1	TRBV27	TGTGCCAGCAGTTACGGGACAGCGGCCCGCATTTGGTTT	CASSYGTAARIWF
NA	NA	TRBJ2-2	TRBV11-2	TGTGCCAGCAGACATCTAGGTCGGACCGGGGAGCTGTTTTTT	CASRHLGRTGELFF
NA	TRBD2	TRBJ2-1	TRBV4-1	TGCGCCAGCAGCCAGCAACTAGCGGGAGTCCCCCCTCGCAATGAGCAGTTCTTC	CASSQQLAGVPPRNEQFF
NA	NA	TRBJ1-2	TRBV7-9	TGTGCCAGCAGCCTACAGGGTTATGGCTACACCTTC	CASSLQGYGYTF
NA	TRBD2	TRBJ2-3	TRBV2	TGTGCCAGCAAACCCGGGACTAGCGGGGGTATCGACACAGATACGCAGTATTTT	CASKPGTSGGIDTDTQYF
NA	TRBD2	TRBJ2-5	TRBV15	TGTGCCACCAGCAGAGACTTCGGGACTAGCGGGAGGGCCGTCCAAGAGACCCAGTACTTC	CATSRDFGTSGRAVQETQYF
NA	TRBD2	TRBJ2-7	TRBV18	TGTGCCAGCTCACAGGAGGTTCAGCGGGGATTTTCCTACGAGCAGTACTTC	CASSQEVQRGFSYEQYF
NA	NA	TRBJ2-7	TRBV7-6	TGTGCCAGCAGCTTAGCGGGGCAGAAGCAGTACTTC	CASSLAGQKQYF
NA	NA	TRBJ1-6	TRBV13	TGTGCCAGCAGCTTACAGGGAAGCTCCTATAATTCACCCCTCCACTTT	CASSLQGSSYNSPLHF
once	NA	TRBJ1-2	TRBV27	TGTGCCAGCAGTCAGACCTGGGCAGGGCTTAGCTATGGCTACACCTTC	CASSQTWAGLSYGYTF
once	TRBD2	TRBJ2-4	TRBV11-2	TGTGCCAGCAGCTTAGACGTGTGGGGGGGGGCCAAAAACATTCAGTACTTC	CASSLDVWGGAKNIQYF
NA	NA	TRBJ1-5	TRBV7-9	TGTGCCAGCAGCTTAACAGGGTCGGATCAGCCCCAGCATTTT	CASSLTGSDQPQHF
NA	TRBD1	TRBJ2-1	TRBV5-1	TGCGCCAGCAGCTGGCAGGACAGGGGGAGGAATGAGCAGTTCTTC	CASSWQDRGRNEQFF
few	NA	TRBJ2-7	TRBV4-1	TGCGCCAGCAGCTCTATCGGGAGCTCCTACGAGCAGTACTTC	CASSSIGSSYEQYF
NA	TRBD2	TRBJ2-1	TRBV11-3	TGTGCCAGCAGGCGGGGGGGGGATTACAATGAGCAGTTCTTC	CASRRGGDYNEQFF
NA	TRBD2	TRBJ2-1	TRBV6-1	TGTGCCAGCAGTGAAGGACTAGCGGGGGGTAGCTACAATGAGCAGTTCTTC	CASSEGLAGGSYNEQFF
NA	TRBD2	TRBJ2-3	TRBV5-1	TGCGCCAGCAGCTTAGGAAGCGGGGGGCGCACAGATACGCAGTATTTT	CASSLGSGGRTDTQYF
NA	NA	TRBJ2-3	TRBV7-9	TGTGCCAGCAGCCCTCTACCGGGAGTAGCCTACACAGATACGCAGTATTTT	CASSPLPGVAYTDTQYF
NA	TRBD2	TRBJ2-3	TRBV19	TGTGCCAGTAGTATAGGACTAGCGAGGGGGACAGATACGCAGTATTTT	CASSIGLARGTDTQYF
NA	NA	TRBJ2-7	TRBV7-8	TGTGCCAGCAGCTCAGGGAAGTGGGAGCAGTACTTC	CASSSGKWEQYF
NA	NA	TRBJ2-5	TRBV7-9	TGTGCCAGCAGCTTCGGTAGGGGGATTGAGTCAGAGACCCAGTACTTC	CASSFGRGIESETQYF
NA	TRBD2	TRBJ2-4	TRBV4-1	TGCGCCAGCAGCCAAGGGCTAGCGGGGGGCCGGGCCAAAAACATTCAGTACTTC	CASSQGLAGGRAKNIQYF
NA	NA	TRBJ2-5	TRBV5-1	TGCGCCAGCAGCTTGGGGTGGGACTTAACTACTATGGAGACCCAGTACTTC	CASSLGWDLTTMETQYF
NA	TRBD1	TRBJ1-1	TRBV14	TGTGCCAGCAGCCCTCGGGACAGGGGAAACACTGAAGCTTTCTTT	CASSPRDRGNTEAFF
few	NA	TRBJ2-2	TRBV5-4	TGTGCCAGCAGCTTGTCCTACTTGACCGGGGAGCTGTTTTTT	CASSLSYLTGELFF
NA	TRBD2	TRBJ2-7	TRBV4-1	TGCGCCAGCAGTCAGCCAATAGCGGGAAGATACGAGCAGTACTTC	CASSQPIAGRYEQYF